Sequencing of this T cell receptor (beta chain) was carried out in a study of cytomegalovirus exposure and HLA in healthy donors. Study overall: One earlier analysis, a look at roughly 170 million T cells, found some 100 million unique TCR beta sequences.

The germline V gene has CDR1 MNHNY and CDR2 SVGAGI (reference sequence). V was cut by 7 bases and J by 0 bases, with 9 bases left in between. The CDR3 runs to 13 residues. This clone appeared a few times. Its antigen is unidentified. General observations from the study: In a later analysis, TCR beta V- and J-gene trimming was associated with a missense DCLRE1C variant. Links to common viral pathogens appeared, in a later analysis, for several of the most significant clusters. The later analysis indicated that the majority of CMV-associated TCR beta chains appeared HLA-restricted.

The PCR used 60 Vbeta and 13 Jbeta primers. The repertoire was sequenced with immunoSEQ multiplex PCR; TCRdb's copy has only in-frame clones and lacks some. The sample has 100,000 to 150,000 clones, just under 80% seen once; the top ten hold roughly 1.5%. The source of this sequence is a woman aged 18-29 years in good health and CMV-seronegative. The V call is TRBV6-6, the J call TRBJ1-1; no definite D call. Sequenced sample: PBMCs. CDR3 sequence reads: CASNDNMNTEAFF. The CDR3, as DNA: TGTGCCAGCAACGACAACATGAACACTGAAGCTTTCTTT.